The 11 T cell receptor beta chains in this list originate from one sample, sequenced in a study of CD8 T cells in Susac syndrome. The authors reverse transcribed roughly 0.5 to 1 ug RNA with random hexamers. TCRdb re-analysed the immunoSEQ multiplex PCR reads in MiXCR, keeping a single row per CDR3 protein. The table records about 440,000 distinct CDR3 sequences, around 85% of them present only once. What was sequenced was CD8+ T cells from PBMCs. These receptor sequences come from a human donor with multiple sclerosis.

The chain couples TRBV19 to TRBJ2-4; TRBD1 matches 8 bases. The CDR3 runs to 16 residues. V dropped 6 bases and J dropped 3; count of bases not matched to a gene: 10. Looked up from germline, CDR1 is LNHDA and CDR2 is SQIVND (reference sequence). For the CDR3, the DNA is TGTGCCAGTAGGGGGAGGACAGGGACCTACAAAAACATTCAGTACTTC. It specifies CASRGRTGTYKNIQYF.

The rearrangement joins TRBV7-9 to TRBJ1-1, with D possibly matching TRBD1 (6 bases). The length of the CDR3 is 15 residues. CDR1 is SEHNR and CDR2 is FQNEAQ in the germline V gene (reference sequence). V lost 5 bases and J 3 bases, leaving 16 bases between the germline ends. CDR3: CASSLTGIQDTEAFF. Written as DNA, the CDR3 is TGTGCCAGCAGCCTCACAGGGATTCAGGACACTGAAGCTTTCTTT.

This clonotype was picked up one time. The gene calls are TRBV4-1 and TRBJ2-7, with D possibly matching TRBD2 (5 bases). Germline assignment: CDR1 MGHRA and CDR2 YSYEKL. The CDR3 totals 14 residues. V was trimmed by 0 bases and J by 3 bases, leaving 9 bases between them. The CDR3 is CASSQELGDYEQYF. CDR3 coding DNA: TGCGCCAGCAGCCAAGAACTAGGAGACTACGAGCAGTACTTC.

The V gene is TRBV29-1, the J gene TRBJ2-1; D not certain. V dropped 0 bases and J dropped 1 base, with 10 bases sitting between them. CDR1 is SQVTM and CDR2 is ANQGSEA in the germline V gene. The CDR3 sequence is 15 residues long. The CDR3 reads CSVEDGELSYNEQFF. The DNA for the CDR3 is TGCAGCGTTGAAGATGGAGAGCTTTCCTACAATGAGCAGTTCTTC.

The chain combines TRBV6-1 with TRBJ2-2; a possible D gene is TRBD1 (6 bases). Trimming took 5 bases from V and 9 from J, leaving 16 bases between them. Germline CDR1 MNHNS, CDR2 SASEGT. CDR3 length: 14 amino acids. DNA of the CDR3: TGTGCCAGCAGTCCAATCCCTCAGGGGCGGGAGCTGTTTTTT. This sequence encodes CASSPIPQGRELFF.

V gene TRBV14 combines with J gene TRBJ2-1; the match to TRBD2 covers 9 bases. V lost 0 bases and J lost 4; bases outside the gene matches: 4. The CDR3 has 16 amino acids. Germline CDR1 and CDR2: SGHDN and FVKESK. The CDR3 spells CASSQETSGPYNEQFF. The CDR3 DNA reads TGTGCCAGCAGCCAAGAGACTAGCGGACCATACAATGAGCAGTTCTTC.

The CDR3 DNA sequence: TGTGCCAGCAGCCCCCCAGGGGCTAGCGCCTTAAATGAGCAGTTCTTC. Its translation: CASSPPGASALNEQFF. This chain uses TRBV11-2 with TRBJ2-1; either TRBD1 or TRBD2 may fit D (6 bases each). V lost 5 bases and J lost 7, with 21 bases in between. CDR3 length: 16 amino acids. Germline loops: CDR1 SGHAT, CDR2 FQNNGV.

The gene calls are TRBV5-1 and TRBJ2-3; D perhaps matches TRBD2 (5 bases). Per the germline V gene, CDR1 is SGHRS and CDR2 is YFSETQ. The V gene lost 6 bases and the J gene lost 0 bases, with 17 bases spanning the gap. This CDR3 contains 16 residues. The CDR3 DNA follows: TGCGCCAGCATCCGGACTCCAGACAAAAGCACAGATACGCAGTATTTT. Amino acids: CASIRTPDKSTDTQYF.

To note about this clonotype: The junction differs from germline at one of its ends, possibly a read error. J is TRBJ1-1 and V is TRBV7-9; a weak D match, TRBD1 (6 bases). The CDR3 has 15 residues. CDR1 and CDR2 from the germline V gene are SEHNR and FQNEAQ (reference sequence). DNA for the CDR3: TGTGCCAGCAGCCTAGCCACAGGGAGTTGGACTGAAGCTTTCTTT. Encoded protein: CASSLATGSWTEAFF. Drawing the rest from reference TRBV7-9 and TRBJ1-1, the complete variable domain is DTGVSQNPRHKITKRGQNVTFRCDPISEHNRLYWYRQTLGQGPEFLTYFQNEAQLEKSRLLSDRFSAERPKGSFSTLEIQRTEQGDSAMYLCASSLATGSWTEAFFGQGTRLTVV.

This chain joins TRBV24-1 and TRBJ2-7; D is perhaps TRBD1 (6 bases). Trimming cost V 10 bases and J 0 bases, with 18 bases left between them. In germline, CDR1 is KGHDR, CDR2 SFDVKD. This CDR3 comprises 15 residues. CDR3 sequence reads: CATHQKTGYSYEQYF. The CDR3 region has the DNA TGTGCCACTCACCAGAAGACAGGCTACTCCTACGAGCAGTACTTC.

The genes are TRBV14 and TRBJ2-4, with TRBD2 as a possible D gene (5 bases). Trimming cost V 0 bases and J 7 bases, with 16 bases left between them. The germline CDR1 and CDR2 sequences are SGHDN and FVKESK. CDR3 length: 16 residues. The CDR3 here is CASSQDSAGLGNIQYF. The CDR3 bases are TGTGCCAGCAGCCAAGATAGCGCGGGTTTGGGGAACATTCAGTACTTC.